This T cell receptor (beta chain) stems from a study of shared clonotypes between healthy human individuals. The CDR3 contains 11 residues. Trimming cost V 3 bases and J 6 bases, with 3 bases left between them. Germline V CDR1 and CDR2: GTSNPN, SVGIG (reference sequence). Some clones are missing from TCRdb's copy, which holds only in-frame ones; the method was immunoSEQ multiplex PCR. Among 1 million to 1.2 million clones listed, roughly 80% were seen once. This receptor was identified in a man in his late teens or twenties in good health. Some clones in this sample may be carry-over from other donors' samples. The sample comprised memory CD4+ T cells from PBMCs. Subset noted: CD45RA-negative fraction. J is TRBJ1-6 and V is TRBV30; D is undetermined. Here the CDR3 DNA reads TGTGCCTGGAGGATTAATTCACCCCTCCACTTT. Amino acids: CAWRINSPLHF.